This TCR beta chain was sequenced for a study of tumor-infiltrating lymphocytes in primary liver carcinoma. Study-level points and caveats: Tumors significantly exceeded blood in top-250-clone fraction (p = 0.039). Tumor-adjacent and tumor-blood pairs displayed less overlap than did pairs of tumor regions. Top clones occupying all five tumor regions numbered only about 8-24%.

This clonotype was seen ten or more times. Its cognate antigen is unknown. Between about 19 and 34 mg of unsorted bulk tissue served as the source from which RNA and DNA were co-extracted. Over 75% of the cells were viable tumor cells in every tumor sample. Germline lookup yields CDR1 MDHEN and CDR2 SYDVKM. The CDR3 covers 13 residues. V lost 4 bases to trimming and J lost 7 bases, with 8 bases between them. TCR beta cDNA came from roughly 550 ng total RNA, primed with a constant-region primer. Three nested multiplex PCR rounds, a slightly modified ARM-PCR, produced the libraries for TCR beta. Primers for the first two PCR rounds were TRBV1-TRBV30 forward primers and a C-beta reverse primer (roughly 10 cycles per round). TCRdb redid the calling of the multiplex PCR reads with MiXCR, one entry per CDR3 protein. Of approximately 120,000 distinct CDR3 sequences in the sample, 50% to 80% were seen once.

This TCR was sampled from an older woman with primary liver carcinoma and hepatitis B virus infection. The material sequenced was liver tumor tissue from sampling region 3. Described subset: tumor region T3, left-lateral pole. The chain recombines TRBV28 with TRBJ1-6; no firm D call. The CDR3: CASSYPENSPLHF. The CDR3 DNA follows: TGTGCCAGCAGTTACCCCGAAAATTCACCCCTCCACTTT.